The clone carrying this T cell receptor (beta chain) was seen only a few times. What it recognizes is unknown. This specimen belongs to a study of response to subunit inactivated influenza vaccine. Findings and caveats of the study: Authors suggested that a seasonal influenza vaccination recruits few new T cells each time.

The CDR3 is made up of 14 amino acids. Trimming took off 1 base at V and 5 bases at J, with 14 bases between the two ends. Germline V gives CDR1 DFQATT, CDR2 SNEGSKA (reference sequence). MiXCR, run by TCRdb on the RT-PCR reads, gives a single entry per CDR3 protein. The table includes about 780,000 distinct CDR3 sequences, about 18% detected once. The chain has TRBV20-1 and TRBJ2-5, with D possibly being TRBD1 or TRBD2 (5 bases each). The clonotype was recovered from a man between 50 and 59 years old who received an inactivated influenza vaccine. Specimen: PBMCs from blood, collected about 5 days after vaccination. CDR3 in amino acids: CSARVIGTFETQYF. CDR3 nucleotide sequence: TGCAGTGCTAGAGTAATAGGGACGTTCGAGACCCAGTACTTC.